This is a list of T cell receptor beta chains from one sample in a study of beta chain features in type 1 diabetes. The assay was immunoSEQ multiplex PCR, and TCRdb's table has in-frame clones only and misses some. The sample records a few hundred thousand clones, approximately 15% being singletons. Sequenced sample: central memory CD4+ T cells from blood. The receptors derive from a man aged 30-40 years in good health. CDR3s include the opening cysteine and the closing phenylalanine or tryptophan. A D gene is named only where the DNA matches it firmly. Clone size is shown for a subset of rows, as once, few, many or a class of expanded clone.

j_gene,d_gene,abundance,v_gene,CDR3nt,CDR3aa
TRBJ1-2,NA,NA,TRBV9,NA,CASSVAEGALTF
TRBJ2-4,NA,NA,TRBV7-2,TGTGCCAGCAGCCGCGAAGCGCGGGTCATTCAGTACTTC,CASSREARVIQYF
TRBJ1-1,NA,NA,TRBV6-6,TGTGCCAGCAGTTACACCAGTGAGAACACTGAAGCTTTCTTT,CASSYTSENTEAFF
TRBJ2-5,NA,NA,TRBV10-1,TGCGCCAGCAAGGGAACTATAATCCAAGAGACCCAGTACTTC,CASKGTIIQETQYF
TRBJ1-5,NA,NA,TRBV10-3,TGTGCCATCAGTGAGTCGGGCAGGTCTGAACCCGGGTCCCAGCATTTT,CAISESGRSEPGSQHF
TRBJ1-3,NA,NA,TRBV5-1,TGCGCCAGCAGCTTAACGCCAGGAGGAAACACCATATATTTT,CASSLTPGGNTIYF
TRBJ2-3,NA,NA,TRBV15,TGTGCCACCAGCAGAGATCGACAGCCAGATACGCAGTATTTT,CATSRDRQPDTQYF
TRBJ1-1,NA,NA,TRBV19,TGTGCCAGTAGTAACCTCGGACTCCAGGCTAGGGCTTTCTTT,CASSNLGLQARAFF
TRBJ1-2,NA,few,TRBV6-5,TGTGCCTCGGGGCCTCCTTCTAACTATGGCTACACCTTC,CASGPPSNYGYTF
TRBJ2-1,NA,NA,TRBV7-9,TGTGCCAGCAGCCTCGGGAGCCAACGCGGTGAGCAGTTCTTC,CASSLGSQRGEQFF
TRBJ2-7,NA,NA,TRBV7-2,TGTGCCAGCAGCCAACGGCAGGGGCTCTACGAGCAGTACTTC,CASSQRQGLYEQYF
TRBJ2-1,TRBD2,NA,TRBV9,TGTGCCAGCAGGGCGGGAGATTACAATGAGCAGTTCTTC,CASRAGDYNEQFF
TRBJ2-7,TRBD2,NA,TRBV4-3,TGCGCCAGCAGCCAAGGGCGCGGGGGTGCCTACGAGCAGTACTTC,CASSQGRGGAYEQYF
TRBJ2-1,TRBD2,few,TRBV7-2,TGTGCCAGCAGCGTCAGATCCGGGACTAGCGGACACAATGAGCAGTTCTTC,CASSVRSGTSGHNEQFF
TRBJ2-1,TRBD1,few,TRBV18,TGTGCCAGCTCAGCGAGGGGACAGGCGGTAAGGAATGAGCAGTTCTTC,CASSARGQAVRNEQFF
TRBJ1-5,NA,few,TRBV7-2,TGTGCCAGCAGCTTGTCCCGGGGACGGCCCCAGCATTTT,CASSLSRGRPQHF
TRBJ1-5,NA,few,TRBV6-1,TGTGCCAGCAGGGACAAACTTAGCAATCAGCCCCAGCATTTT,CASRDKLSNQPQHF
TRBJ2-7,NA,NA,TRBV6-5,TGTGCCAGCAGTGAGATCGGAGTCTCCTACGAGCAGTACTTC,CASSEIGVSYEQYF
TRBJ1-1,NA,few,TRBV5-5,TGTGCCAGCAGCTTAAGGTGGAGCGACACTGAAGCTTTCTTT,CASSLRWSDTEAFF
TRBJ2-5,NA,few,TRBV29-1,TGCAGCGTGACCCCCCGGGCAGGTGGCCAAGAGACCCAGTACTTC,CSVTPRAGGQETQYF